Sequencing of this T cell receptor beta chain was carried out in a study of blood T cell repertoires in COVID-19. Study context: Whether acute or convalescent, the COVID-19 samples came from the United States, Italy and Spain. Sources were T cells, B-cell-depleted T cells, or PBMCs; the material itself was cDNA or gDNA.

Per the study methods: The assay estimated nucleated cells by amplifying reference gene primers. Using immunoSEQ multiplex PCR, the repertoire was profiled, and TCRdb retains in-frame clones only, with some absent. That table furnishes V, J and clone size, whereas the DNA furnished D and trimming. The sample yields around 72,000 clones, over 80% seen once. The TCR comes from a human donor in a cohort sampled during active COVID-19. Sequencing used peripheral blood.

The CDR3 loop reads CASSSQAAGGADTQYF. The CDR3 bases are TGTGCCAGCAGCTCACAGGCGGCGGGGGGGGCAGATACGCAGTATTTT. This rearrangement joins TRBV7-2 to TRBJ2-3, with 9 bases aligning to TRBD2. There are 16 residues in the CDR3. Germline V lookup: CDR1 SGHTA, CDR2 FQGNSA. V gave up 4 bases and J gave up 4 bases; unmatched junction bases: 9.